Following are 18 T cell receptor beta chains from one sample sequenced in a study of blood T cell repertoires in COVID-19. Libraries were prepared by immunoSEQ multiplex PCR; TCRdb keeps only in-frame clonotypes and omits some of them. In the table there are 300,000 to 400,000 clones, 85% to 90% of which are singletons. What was sequenced was peripheral blood. The source of these receptors is a woman aged 50 to 65 with active or convalescent COVID-19.

The chain links TRBV28 to TRBJ2-1; 7 nucleotides match TRBD2. The CDR3 spans 16 residues. Losses at the gene ends were 6 bases for V and 8 bases for J; bases not matched to a gene: 16. CDR1 and CDR2 (germline): MDHEN, SYDVKM. The CDR3 DNA sequence: TGTGCCAGCAGGATATCCGGGACTACCCGATCTGATGAGCAGTTCTTC. Its translation is CASRISGTTRSDEQFF.

This clone was observed a single time. The CDR3 DNA reads TGCAGCGTGGGTGGACAGCTCTTATACAATGAGCAGTTCTTC. This encodes CSVGGQLLYNEQFF. V is TRBV29-1 and J is TRBJ2-1, with D maybe TRBD1 (6 bases). Germline V lookup: CDR1 SQVTM, CDR2 ANQGSEA. The V end was cut by 6 bases, the J end by 4 bases, with 16 bases between. The CDR3 consists of 14 residues.

The J gene is TRBJ2-7, the V gene TRBV13; D may be TRBD1 (5 bases). V lost 0 bases to trimming and J lost 2 bases, with 8 bases between them. The CDR3 sequence is 14 residues long. Germline CDR1 and CDR2: PRHDT and FYEKMQ (reference sequence). The CDR3: CASSLGATAYEQYF. The CDR3 DNA reads as TGTGCCAGCAGCTTAGGCGCGACAGCCTACGAGCAGTACTTC.

The rearrangement links TRBV19 to TRBJ2-1, with D possibly TRBD2 on 5 matching bases. Per germline, CDR1 LNHDA and CDR2 SQIVND (reference sequence). Trimming pared 3 bases from V and 8 bases from J, leaving 14 bases between. The CDR3 sequence is 14 residues long. The CDR3 spells CASSIVAQRDEQFF. In DNA, the CDR3 is TGTGCCAGTAGTATTGTGGCCCAGAGGGATGAGCAGTTCTTC.

The chain couples TRBV6-5 to TRBJ2-7; no firm D call. The CDR3 has 16 amino acids. With 1 base removed from V and 2 bases from J, the gap between germline ends came to 15 bases. Germline CDR1 is MNHEY and CDR2 is SVGAGI. DNA for the CDR3: TGTGCCAGCAGTTACTGGAGTGATGCGCGGACCTACGAGCAGTACTTC. Residues: CASSYWSDARTYEQYF.

The V call is TRBV14, the J call TRBJ2-5; 8 nucleotides match TRBD2. The CDR3 spans 17 residues. Trimming at V came to 1 base and at J to 0 bases, leaving 7 bases not matched to a gene. The germline CDR1 and CDR2 sequences are SGHDN and FVKESK. CDR3 sequence reads: CASSQGEAGVYQETQYF. The CDR3 region has the DNA TGTGCCAGCAGCCAAGGAGAAGCGGGGGTCTACCAAGAGACCCAGTACTTC.

The chain is built from TRBV27 and TRBJ2-1; TRBD2 might be the D (5 bases). The germline V and J ends were trimmed by 6 bases and 5 bases, with 17 bases remaining between them. This CDR3 is 15 amino acids long. Germline V gene lookup returns CDR1 MNHEY and CDR2 SMNVEV (reference sequence). CDR3 region: CASRIREGLHNEQFF. The CDR3 nucleotides read TGTGCCAGCAGGATCCGGGAAGGCCTACACAATGAGCAGTTCTTC.

This chain uses TRBV28 with TRBJ1-4; the match to TRBD1 covers 7 bases. The CDR3 loop spans 15 amino acids. J was trimmed by 4 bases and V by 2 bases; bases with no gene match: 4. Germline loops: CDR1 MDHEN, CDR2 SYDVKM. CDR3 DNA: TGTGCCAGCAGTTTAAGGACAGGAATTAATGAAAAACTGTTTTTT. This translates into CASSLRTGINEKLFF. Together with reference TRBV28 and TRBJ1-4, the CDR3 gives the full variable domain: DVKVTQSSRYLVKRTGEKVFLECVQDMDHENMFWYRQDPGLGLRLIYFSYDVKMKEKGDIPEGYSVSREKKERFSLILESASTNQTSMYLCASSLRTGINEKLFFGSGTQLSVL.

The gene calls are TRBV18 and TRBJ2-7; 7 bases are a match to TRBD2. V trimming: 2 bases; J trimming: 6 bases; junction bases outside the gene matches: 10. Per the germline V gene, CDR1 is KGHSH and CDR2 is LQKENI. This CDR3 comprises 15 residues. CDR3 region: CASSPDPTSVFEQYF. The CDR3 nucleotides are TGTGCCAGCTCACCAGATCCCACTAGCGTGTTCGAGCAGTACTTC. Full variable domain (missing parts from reference TRBV18 and TRBJ2-7): NAGVMQNPRHLVRRRGQEARLRCSPMKGHSHVYWYRQLPEEGLKFMVYLQKENIIDESGMPKERFSAEFPKEGPSILRIQQVVRGDSAAYFCASSPDPTSVFEQYFGPGTRLTVT.

The V call is TRBV19, the J call TRBJ1-5; 10 nucleotides agree with TRBD1. The junction had 15 bases not matched to a gene; V was cut back by 4 bases and J by 6 bases. Germline V CDR1 and CDR2: LNHDA, SQIVND (reference sequence). The CDR3 totals 18 residues. This chain's CDR3 is CASSTSGTGVWFGQPQHF. CDR3 DNA sequence: TGTGCCAGTAGTACTTCCGGGACAGGGGTATGGTTCGGTCAGCCCCAGCATTTT.

The chain employs TRBV7-3 and TRBJ2-2, with TRBD2 matching 10 bases. The CDR3 totals 16 residues. Germline V gives CDR1 SGHTA, CDR2 FQGTGA. V trimming: 3 bases; J trimming: 6 bases; junction bases outside the gene matches: 7. This CDR3 is CASSFGLAGVSGELFF. In nucleotides, the CDR3 is TGTGCCAGCAGCTTTGGTCTAGCGGGGGTGTCCGGGGAGCTGTTTTTT.

CDR3 sequence reads: CASRGQGVEQYF. DNA for the CDR3: TGTGCCAGCAGGGGACAGGGGGTCGAGCAGTACTTC. The V gene is TRBV6-5, the J gene TRBJ2-7; 11 bases align to TRBD1. The CDR3 contains 12 residues. Germline V gene data show CDR1 as MNHEY and CDR2 as SVGAGI. With V trimmed by 6 bases and J by 6 bases, 1 base remained unmatched.

The chain couples TRBV24-1 to TRBJ2-1, with a possible D match to TRBD1 (6 bases). Per germline, CDR1 KGHDR and CDR2 SFDVKD. V was shortened by 7 bases and J by 2 bases, with 17 bases between the two germline ends. The CDR3 is 16 residues long. CDR3 amino acids: CATSPGTKRPYNEQFF. DNA of the CDR3: TGTGCCACCAGCCCCGGGACAAAAAGACCCTACAATGAGCAGTTCTTC.

This rearrangement joins TRBV19 to TRBJ2-2; TRBD1 matches at 9 bases. Germline V CDR1 and CDR2: LNHDA, SQIVND (reference sequence). CDR3 size: 17 residues. With 2 bases clipped from V and 0 bases from J, the junction kept 4 bases outside the gene matches. The CDR3 reads CASSITQGAPNTGELFF. In DNA form, the CDR3 reads TGTGCCAGTAGTATAACACAGGGGGCGCCGAACACCGGGGAGCTGTTTTTT.

The chain has TRBV11-2 and TRBJ1-3; D is uncertain. Germline CDR1 is SGHAT and CDR2 is FQNNGV. V lost 4 bases to trimming and J lost 0 bases, with 13 bases between them. The length of the CDR3 is 16 residues. CDR3 coding DNA: TGTGCCAGCAGCTCAGGCACATTGAGCTCTGGAAACACCATATATTTT. Its protein is CASSSGTLSSGNTIYF.

The J gene is TRBJ1-3, the V gene TRBV4-1; TRBD1 aligns across 9 bases. The J segment lost 0 bases and the V segment lost 0 bases, leaving 6 bases of the junction unmatched. The CDR3 runs 18 residues. Germline loops: CDR1 MGHRA, CDR2 YSYEKL. This CDR3 reads CASSQDPATGGSGNTIYF. The DNA of the CDR3 is TGCGCCAGCAGCCAAGATCCCGCGACAGGGGGCTCTGGAAACACCATATATTTT.

The chain is built from TRBV7-9 and TRBJ2-2, with D unclear. The length of the CDR3 is 11 residues. Germline CDR1 and CDR2: SEHNR and FQNEAQ (reference sequence). With 8 bases removed from V and 3 bases from J, the gap between germline ends came to 4 bases. CDR3 protein: CASSYTGELFF. The CDR3 nucleotides are TGTGCCAGCTCCTACACCGGGGAGCTGTTTTTT.

The chain links TRBV18 to TRBJ2-7; D is perhaps TRBD2 (6 bases). Trimming took off 2 bases at V and 6 bases at J, with 14 bases between the two ends. The germline V gene encodes CDR1 KGHSH and CDR2 LQKENI. This CDR3 has 14 residues. CDR3: CASSPDGGTVEQYF. CDR3 bases: TGTGCCAGCTCACCAGATGGGGGGACGGTCGAGCAGTACTTC.